This T cell receptor beta chain was sequenced in a study of CD8+CD57+ T cells in acquired aplastic anemia. Study in general: Roughly 3 ug was the average amount of DNA from sorted CD4+ and CD8+ cells.

This clonotype was counted many times. Genomic DNA templated the TCR beta VDJ and CDR3 profiling. TCRdb reanalysed the reads using MiXCR and keeps one entry per CDR3 protein. The sample has a few hundred thousand distinct CDR3 sequences, more than 25% seen once. An expansion of CD8+CD57+ cells by flow cytometry had been shown in patients chosen for sequencing. Blood sampling was performed on the patients, and none of them had received therapy by then. The specimen sequenced was sorted CD4+, CD8+, or CD8+CD57+ T cells (not recorded which) from PBMCs. The TCR sequence derives from a human donor with aplastic anemia.

Here the CDR3 DNA reads TGCAGTGTTGGGGGGATGGCTAACTATGGCTACACCTTC. Amino acid sequence: CSVGGMANYGYTF. This chain connects TRBV20-1 to TRBJ1-2; maybe TRBD1 (5 bases). Between the trimmed V and J ends, which lost 7 bases and 0 bases, there was a span of 12 bases. Germline V gives CDR1 DFQATT, CDR2 SNEGSKA (reference sequence). This CDR3 is built from 13 residues.